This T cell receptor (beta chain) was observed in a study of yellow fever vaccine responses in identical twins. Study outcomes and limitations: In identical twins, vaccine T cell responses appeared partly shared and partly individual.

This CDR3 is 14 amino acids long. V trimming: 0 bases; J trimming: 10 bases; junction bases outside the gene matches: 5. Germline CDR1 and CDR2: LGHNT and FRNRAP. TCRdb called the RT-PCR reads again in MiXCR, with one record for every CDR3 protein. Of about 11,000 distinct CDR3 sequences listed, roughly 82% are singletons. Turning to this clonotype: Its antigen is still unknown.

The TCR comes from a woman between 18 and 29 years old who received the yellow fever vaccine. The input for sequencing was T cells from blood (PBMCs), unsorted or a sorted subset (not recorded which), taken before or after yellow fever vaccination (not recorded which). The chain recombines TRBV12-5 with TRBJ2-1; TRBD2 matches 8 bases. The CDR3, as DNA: TGTGCTAGTGGTTTGGTAGCGGGAGTAAGGGAGCAGTTCTTC. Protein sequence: CASGLVAGVREQFF.